A single sample is the source of the 32 T cell receptor beta chains below, sequenced in a study of T cell responses to AZD1222 COVID-19 vaccine. The table came from immunoSEQ multiplex PCR; TCRdb's copy has only in-frame clones and leaves some out. The sample records about 120,000 clones, around 92% being singletons. Sequencing was performed on peripheral blood, taken on day 0 of AZD1222 vaccination. The receptors shown here come from an adult in good health.

This chain joins TRBV28 and TRBJ2-5; D unclear. The germline V gene encodes CDR1 MDHEN and CDR2 SYDVKM. The CDR3 runs to 14 residues. Trimming removed 3 bases from V and 6 bases from J, with 14 bases in between. The CDR3 sequence: CASSFSGLGQTQYF. CDR3 DNA sequence: TGTGCCAGCAGTTTTTCTGGCTTAGGACAGACCCAGTACTTC. The whole variable domain, filled in from reference TRBV28 and TRBJ2-5, reads DVKVTQSSRYLVKRTGEKVFLECVQDMDHENMFWYRQDPGLGLRLIYFSYDVKMKEKGDIPEGYSVSREKKERFSLILESASTNQTSMYLCASSFSGLGQTQYFGPGTRLLVL.

CDR3 residues: CASSLHRGGTDTQYF. The CDR3 DNA is TGTGCCAGCAGCCTACACCGGGGAGGGACAGATACGCAGTATTTT. V is TRBV27 and J is TRBJ2-3, with 7 nucleotides matching TRBD2. This CDR3 region has 15 residues. The germline gives CDR1 MNHEY, CDR2 SMNVEV (reference sequence). With 6 bases clipped from V and 3 bases from J, the junction kept 9 bases outside the gene matches.

The chain employs TRBV18 and TRBJ2-7, with 9 nucleotides matching TRBD1. Germline loops: CDR1 KGHSH, CDR2 LQKENI. The CDR3 covers 14 residues. Germline trimming cut 4 bases from V and 4 bases from J; bases unmatched to any gene: 5. The CDR3 DNA follows: TGTGCCAGCTCACAGCCGGGACAGGGATACGAGCAGTACTTC. It translates to CASSQPGQGYEQYF.

The CDR3 DNA follows: TGTGCCAGCTCACCACGGGGAAATCAGCCCCAGCATTTT. Translation gives CASSPRGNQPQHF. The V gene is TRBV18, the J gene TRBJ1-5; D gene unclear. The CDR3 is 13 residues long. The germline V and J ends were trimmed by 1 base and 4 bases, with 5 bases remaining between them. CDR1 KGHSH and CDR2 LQKENI come from the germline V gene. Full variable domain (outside the CDR3, taken from reference TRBV18 and TRBJ1-5): NAGVMQNPRHLVRRRGQEARLRCSPMKGHSHVYWYRQLPEEGLKFMVYLQKENIIDESGMPKERFSAEFPKEGPSILRIQQVVRGDSAAYFCASSPRGNQPQHFGDGTRLSIL.

The chain combines TRBV11-1 with TRBJ2-1; 10 bases map to TRBD2. CDR3 length: 16 amino acids. Germline V gene data show CDR1 as SGHAT and CDR2 as FQDESV (reference sequence). Losses at the gene ends were 3 bases for V and 9 bases for J; bases not matched to a gene: 11. CDR3 nucleotide sequence: TGTGCCAGCAGCTTCCCCAGCGGGAGGGTTAGGAGTGAGCAGTTCTTC. This codes for CASSFPSGRVRSEQFF.

This rearrangement joins TRBV5-1 to TRBJ1-1; D is unresolved. CDR3 size: 15 residues. The V end lost 0 bases, the J end lost 0 bases, and 9 bases lay between the germline ends. Germline V CDR1 and CDR2: SGHRS, YFSETQ. In nucleotides, the CDR3 is TGCGCCAGCAGCTTGGTGGCCCAGATGAACACTGAAGCTTTCTTT. As protein: CASSLVAQMNTEAFF.

The V gene is TRBV10-2, the J gene TRBJ1-4; D unresolved. CDR1 and CDR2 from the germline V gene are WSHSY and SAAADI. The CDR3 loop spans 14 amino acids. The germline V and J ends were trimmed by 6 bases and 3 bases, with 11 bases remaining between them. The chain's CDR3 is CASSPGLPNEKLFF. The CDR3, as DNA: TGCGCCAGCAGCCCAGGACTTCCTAATGAAAAACTGTTTTTT.

J is TRBJ2-3 and V is TRBV27; D not certain. The V gene's germline CDR1 is MNHEY and CDR2 SMNVEV (reference sequence). V was pared by 5 bases and J by 1 base, with 7 bases between. The length of the CDR3 is 13 residues. The CDR3 region is CASSTPRTDTQYF. The DNA of the CDR3 is TGTGCCAGCAGTACGCCACGCACAGATACGCAGTATTTT.

The chain couples TRBV7-2 to TRBJ2-3; D not certain. CDR3 size: 12 residues. The V and J ends lost 4 bases and 7 bases respectively, with 9 bases between them. Germline assignment: CDR1 SGHTA and CDR2 FQGNSA. The CDR3 spells CASSSNSYTQYF. In DNA form, the CDR3 reads TGTGCCAGCAGCTCCAACTCCTATACGCAGTATTTT.

In this sample, this clone turned up once. The CDR3 reads CASSVTAYSNQPQHF. The DNA of the CDR3 is TGTGCCAGTAGTGTGACAGCTTATAGCAATCAGCCCCAGCATTTT. This chain connects TRBV19 to TRBJ1-5, with TRBD1 as a possible D gene (5 bases). The CDR3 has 15 amino acids. From germline, CDR1 is LNHDA and CDR2 SQIVND (reference sequence). Trimming removed 5 bases at V and 0 bases at J, with 11 bases between.

The gene calls are TRBV12-3 or TRBV12-4 and TRBJ2-5, with a possible D match to TRBD1 (5 bases). Trimming removed 7 bases at V and 14 bases at J, with 23 bases between. The CDR3 loop spans 13 amino acids. The CDR3 spells CASTEWIMGRKYF. Here the CDR3 DNA reads TGTGCCAGCACCGAATGGATTATGGGGCGGAAATACTTC.

The chain recombines TRBV10-3 with TRBJ2-3; 8 nucleotides line up with TRBD1. The CDR3 totals 15 residues. Germline CDR1 is ENHRY and CDR2 is SYGVKD. The J segment lost 5 bases and the V segment lost 4 bases, leaving 8 bases of the junction unmatched. The CDR3 coding sequence is TGTGCCATCAGTGCGGGGCAGGGGGCGTTAGATACGCAGTATTTT. Translation gives CAISAGQGALDTQYF.

V is TRBV11-2 and J is TRBJ2-3; no firm D call. Germline V gene lookup returns CDR1 SGHAT and CDR2 FQNNGV. This CDR3 is built from 12 residues. Trimming shortened V by 4 bases and J by 7 bases, and 9 bases separated the two germline ends. Here the CDR3 DNA reads TGTGCCAGCAGCTCCAACGGGTATACGCAGTATTTT. It yields the protein CASSSNGYTQYF.

V and J are TRBV7-9 and TRBJ1-1; TRBD1 is a possible D gene (5 bases). The CDR3 consists of 13 residues. Germline V gives CDR1 SEHNR, CDR2 FQNEAQ (reference sequence). Trimming cost V 5 bases and J 3 bases, with 10 bases left between them. The chain's CDR3 is CASSRRADTEAFF. The CDR3 bases are TGTGCCAGCAGCCGCAGGGCCGACACTGAAGCTTTCTTT.

The chain carries TRBV28 and TRBJ1-6; 7 bases fit TRBD1. The CDR3 contains 14 residues. V shed 4 bases, J shed 11 bases, and the junction held 8 bases outside the gene matches. Per the germline V gene, CDR1 is MDHEN and CDR2 is SYDVKM. CDR3 DNA: TGTGCCAGCAGTTCCGGACAGGATGGGGCACCCCTCCACTTT. It encodes CASSSGQDGAPLHF. The complete variable domain, with remaining parts taken from reference TRBV28 and TRBJ1-6, reads DVKVTQSSRYLVKRTGEKVFLECVQDMDHENMFWYRQDPGLGLRLIYFSYDVKMKEKGDIPEGYSVSREKKERFSLILESASTNQTSMYLCASSSGQDGAPLHFGNGTRLTVT.

The chain joins TRBV30 to TRBJ2-3, with D perhaps matching TRBD1 (5 bases). The germline V gene has CDR1 GTSNPN and CDR2 SVGIG (reference sequence). The CDR3 contains 12 residues. V was clipped by 2 bases and J by 6 bases, with 9 bases between them. CDR3 amino acids: CAWSMDIDTQYF. CDR3 nucleotide sequence: TGTGCCTGGAGTATGGACATTGATACGCAGTATTTT.

The rearrangement joins TRBV6-2 or TRBV6-3 to TRBJ2-7; TRBD2 might be the D (5 bases). The V end lost 5 bases, the J end lost 2 bases, and 19 bases lay between the germline ends. Germline-derived CDR1 and CDR2 are MNHEY and SVGEGT. The length of the CDR3 is 16 residues. The CDR3 protein is CASSPRTSKNAYEQYF. As DNA, the CDR3 is TGTGCCAGCAGTCCCCGGACTTCCAAAAATGCCTACGAGCAGTACTTC.

The count of this clone is one. The chain combines TRBV19 with TRBJ2-1; TRBD2 matches 7 bases. With V trimmed by 7 bases and J by 3 bases, 6 bases remained unmatched. The CDR3 consists of 14 residues. Germline lookup yields CDR1 LNHDA and CDR2 SQIVND (reference sequence). CDR3 nucleotides: TGTGCCAGTATCGGGGGGAGGAACTACAATGAGCAGTTCTTC. This gives the protein CASIGGRNYNEQFF.

The chain combines TRBV6-5 with TRBJ2-7; TRBD2 agrees at 7 bases. Trimming cost V 5 bases and J 2 bases; bases outside gene matches: 9. Germline CDR1 MNHEY, CDR2 SVGAGI. This CDR3 region has 15 residues. Here the CDR3 reads CASSITSDTTYEQYF. CDR3 nucleotide sequence: TGTGCCAGCAGTATTACTAGCGACACTACCTACGAGCAGTACTTC.

The J gene is TRBJ2-3, the V gene TRBV5-1; 12 bases map to TRBD2. CDR1 and CDR2 (germline): SGHRS, YFSETQ. The CDR3 runs 20 residues. V was clipped by 4 bases and J by 0 bases; unmatched bases: 15. The CDR3 coding sequence is TGCGCCAGCAGCATTGCTAGGACTAGCGGGACTTACTCTAGCACAGATACGCAGTATTTT. Protein sequence: CASSIARTSGTYSSTDTQYF.

J is TRBJ1-1 and V is TRBV5-1; D unresolved. Trimming took 2 bases from V and 1 from J, leaving 9 bases between them. This CDR3 region has 14 residues. Germline CDR1 reads SGHRS; CDR2 reads YFSETQ. The CDR3 DNA is TGCGCCAGCAGCTTCGGAGGCGGGAACACTGAAGCTTTCTTT. It is translated as CASSFGGGNTEAFF.

The chain uses TRBV19 and TRBJ1-2, with TRBD1 matching 7 bases. CDR3 size: 13 residues. Trimming at V came to 5 bases and at J to 4 bases, leaving 4 bases not matched to a gene. Looked up from germline, CDR1 is LNHDA and CDR2 is SQIVND (reference sequence). The CDR3 DNA reads TGTGCCAGTAGTCCGGACAGGAGCTATGGCTACACCTTC. It codes for CASSPDRSYGYTF.

The V gene is TRBV6-5, the J gene TRBJ1-1; the D gene is possibly TRBD1 (5 bases). The CDR3 runs to 15 residues. The germline gives CDR1 MNHEY, CDR2 SVGAGI. The V and J ends lost 8 bases and 5 bases respectively, with 21 bases between them. The CDR3 sequence is CASGIEGGVGTEAFF. In nucleotides, the CDR3 is TGTGCCAGCGGGATCGAAGGAGGGGTTGGGACTGAAGCTTTCTTT.

This chain links TRBV2 with TRBJ2-1; 13 bases match TRBD2. The J segment lost 4 bases and the V segment lost 6 bases, leaving 9 bases of the junction unmatched. The CDR3 is made up of 17 amino acids. Germline CDR1 reads SNHLY; CDR2 reads FYNNEI. CDR3 DNA: TGTGCCAGCAGCCGAAGCACTAGCGGGAGGGTTTACAATGAGCAGTTCTTC. The encoded protein is CASSRSTSGRVYNEQFF.

The genes are TRBV6-5 and TRBJ2-2; no clear D. This CDR3 comprises 14 residues. The ends were cut back, 0 bases at V and 7 bases at J, with 9 bases in the middle. Germline V lookup: CDR1 MNHEY, CDR2 SVGAGI. CDR3 coding DNA: TGTGCCAGCAGTTACTCTCCGGCGGTCGGGGAGCTGTTTTTT. This encodes CASSYSPAVGELFF.

The J gene is TRBJ2-5, the V gene TRBV12-3 or TRBV12-4; D is ambiguous. This CDR3 contains 11 residues. The V end lost 6 bases, the J end lost 2 bases, and 4 bases lay between the germline ends. The CDR3 region is CASSRQETQYF. The CDR3 DNA sequence: TGTGCCAGCAGCCGTCAAGAGACCCAGTACTTC.

The V and J genes are TRBV4-2 and TRBJ1-5; D gene unclear. Germline V gives CDR1 LGHNA, CDR2 YNFKEQ. This CDR3 has 13 amino acids. V lost 0 bases and J lost 7, with 7 bases in between. CDR3 residues: CASSQDISQPQHF. As DNA, the CDR3 is TGTGCCAGCAGCCAAGATATATCACAGCCCCAGCATTTT.

This chain links TRBV4-2 with TRBJ2-5; tentative D call: TRBD2 (5 bases). Trimming left V 8 bases short and J 5 bases short, with 15 bases between. Germline lookup yields CDR1 LGHNA and CDR2 YNFKEQ. The CDR3 sequence is 13 residues long. The CDR3 spells CASASRVRETQYF. In DNA form, the CDR3 reads TGTGCCAGCGCTAGCCGGGTGCGGGAGACCCAGTACTTC.

The CDR3 DNA is TGTGCCATCAGTGCAGGGAGGGATGCCTACGAGCAGTACTTC. It encodes CAISAGRDAYEQYF. The J gene is TRBJ2-7, the V gene TRBV10-3; 7 bases are a match to TRBD2. This CDR3 comprises 14 residues. From germline, CDR1 is ENHRY and CDR2 SYGVKD. V was clipped by 4 bases and J by 2 bases; unmatched bases: 5.

The chain couples TRBV19 to TRBJ2-2; 7 bases align to TRBD1. This CDR3 contains 15 residues. Germline V gene lookup returns CDR1 LNHDA and CDR2 SQIVND (reference sequence). Unmatched junction bases numbered 5, after V lost 5 bases and J lost 2 bases. CDR3 region: CASSFRQGNTGELFF. The CDR3 DNA is TGTGCCAGTAGTTTTCGACAGGGTAACACCGGGGAGCTGTTTTTT.

J is TRBJ2-6 and V is TRBV19; perhaps TRBD1 as D (6 bases). Between the trimmed V and J ends, which lost 0 bases and 0 bases, there was a span of 15 bases. This CDR3 comprises 19 residues. CDR1 and CDR2 from the germline V gene are LNHDA and SQIVND (reference sequence). The CDR3 DNA reads as TGTGCCAGTAGTATAGAGGGGCCTGGGACACGCTCTGGGGCCAACGTCCTGACTTTC. Amino acid sequence: CASSIEGPGTRSGANVLTF.

This clone was observed once. The V and J genes are TRBV24-1 and TRBJ1-2; D gene uncertain. This CDR3 contains 16 residues. Trimming shortened V by 5 bases and J by 2 bases, and 17 bases separated the two germline ends. From germline, CDR1 is KGHDR and CDR2 SFDVKD. The CDR3 sequence is CATSGGPAERNYGYTF. The CDR3 DNA reads TGTGCCACCAGTGGAGGGCCCGCGGAGAGAAACTATGGCTACACCTTC.